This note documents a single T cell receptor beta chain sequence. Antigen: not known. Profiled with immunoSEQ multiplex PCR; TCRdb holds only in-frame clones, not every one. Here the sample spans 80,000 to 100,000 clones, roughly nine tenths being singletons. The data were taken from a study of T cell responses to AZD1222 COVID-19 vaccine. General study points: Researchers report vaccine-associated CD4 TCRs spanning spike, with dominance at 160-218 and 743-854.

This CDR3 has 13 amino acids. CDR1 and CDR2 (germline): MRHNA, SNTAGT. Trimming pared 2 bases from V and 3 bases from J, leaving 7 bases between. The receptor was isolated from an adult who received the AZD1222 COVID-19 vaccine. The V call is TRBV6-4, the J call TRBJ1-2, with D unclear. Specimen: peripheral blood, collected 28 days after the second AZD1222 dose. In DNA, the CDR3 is TGTGCCAGCAGTGACCCTGCGTACTATGGCTACACCTTC. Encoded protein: CASSDPAYYGYTF.